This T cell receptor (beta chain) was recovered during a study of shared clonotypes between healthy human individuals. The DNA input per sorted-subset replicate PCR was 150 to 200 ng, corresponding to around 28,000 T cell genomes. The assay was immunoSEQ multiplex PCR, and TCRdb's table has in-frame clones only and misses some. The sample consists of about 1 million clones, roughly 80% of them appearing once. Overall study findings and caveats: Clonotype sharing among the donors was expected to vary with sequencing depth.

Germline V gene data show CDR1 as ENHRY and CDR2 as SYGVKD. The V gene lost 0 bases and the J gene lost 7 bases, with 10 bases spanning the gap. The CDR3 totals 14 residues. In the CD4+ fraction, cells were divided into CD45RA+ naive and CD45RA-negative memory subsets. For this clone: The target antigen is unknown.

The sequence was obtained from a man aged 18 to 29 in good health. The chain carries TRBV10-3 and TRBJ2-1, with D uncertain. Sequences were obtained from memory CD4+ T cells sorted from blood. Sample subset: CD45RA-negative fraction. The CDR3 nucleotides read TGTGCCATCAGTGAGTCGATGAATGTGAATGAGCAGTTCTTC. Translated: CAISESMNVNEQFF.